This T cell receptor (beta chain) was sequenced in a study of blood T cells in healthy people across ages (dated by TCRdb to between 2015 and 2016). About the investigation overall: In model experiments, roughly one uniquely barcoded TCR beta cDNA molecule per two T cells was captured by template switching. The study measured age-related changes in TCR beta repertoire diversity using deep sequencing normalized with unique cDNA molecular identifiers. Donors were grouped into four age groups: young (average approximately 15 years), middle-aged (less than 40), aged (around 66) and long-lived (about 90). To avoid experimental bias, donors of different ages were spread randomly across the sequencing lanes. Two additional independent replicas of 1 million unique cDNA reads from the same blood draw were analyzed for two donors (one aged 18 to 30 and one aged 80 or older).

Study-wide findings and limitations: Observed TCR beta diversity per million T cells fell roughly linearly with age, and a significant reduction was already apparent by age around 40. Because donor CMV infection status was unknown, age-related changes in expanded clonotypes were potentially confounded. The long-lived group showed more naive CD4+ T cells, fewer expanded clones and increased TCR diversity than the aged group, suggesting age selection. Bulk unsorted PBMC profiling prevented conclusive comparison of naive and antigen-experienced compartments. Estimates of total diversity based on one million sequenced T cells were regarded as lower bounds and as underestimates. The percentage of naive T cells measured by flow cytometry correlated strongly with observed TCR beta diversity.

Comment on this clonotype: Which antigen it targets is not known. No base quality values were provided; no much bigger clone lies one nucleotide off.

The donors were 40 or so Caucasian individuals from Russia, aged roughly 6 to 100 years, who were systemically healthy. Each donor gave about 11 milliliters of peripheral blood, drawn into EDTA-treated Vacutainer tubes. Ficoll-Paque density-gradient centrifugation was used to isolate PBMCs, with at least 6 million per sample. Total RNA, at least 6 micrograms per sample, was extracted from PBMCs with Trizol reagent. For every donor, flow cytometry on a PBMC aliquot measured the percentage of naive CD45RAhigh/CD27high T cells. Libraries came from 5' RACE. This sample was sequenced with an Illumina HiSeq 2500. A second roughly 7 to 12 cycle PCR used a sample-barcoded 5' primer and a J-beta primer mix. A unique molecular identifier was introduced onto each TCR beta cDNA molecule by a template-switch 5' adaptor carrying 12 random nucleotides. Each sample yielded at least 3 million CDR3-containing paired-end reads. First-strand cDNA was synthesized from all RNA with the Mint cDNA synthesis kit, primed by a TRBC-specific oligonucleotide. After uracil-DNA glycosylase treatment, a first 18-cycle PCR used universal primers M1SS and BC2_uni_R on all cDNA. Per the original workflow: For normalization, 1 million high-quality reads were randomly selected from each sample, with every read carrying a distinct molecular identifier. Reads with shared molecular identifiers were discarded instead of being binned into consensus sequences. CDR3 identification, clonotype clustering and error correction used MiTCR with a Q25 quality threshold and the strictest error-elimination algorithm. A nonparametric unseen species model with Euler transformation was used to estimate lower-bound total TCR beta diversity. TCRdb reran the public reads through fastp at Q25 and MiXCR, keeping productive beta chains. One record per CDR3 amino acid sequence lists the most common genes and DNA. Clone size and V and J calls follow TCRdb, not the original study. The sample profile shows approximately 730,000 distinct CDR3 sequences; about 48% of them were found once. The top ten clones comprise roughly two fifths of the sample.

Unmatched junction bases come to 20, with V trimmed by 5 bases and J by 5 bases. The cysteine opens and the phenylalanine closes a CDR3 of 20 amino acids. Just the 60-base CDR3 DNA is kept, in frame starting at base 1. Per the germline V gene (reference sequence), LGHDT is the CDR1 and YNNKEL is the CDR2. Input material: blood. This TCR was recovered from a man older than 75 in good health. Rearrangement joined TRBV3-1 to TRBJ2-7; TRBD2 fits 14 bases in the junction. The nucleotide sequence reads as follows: TGTGCCAGCAGCTCAAGGACAGTACTCCGGACTAGCGGGAGGCTTGACGAGCAGTACTTC. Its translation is CASSSRTVLRTSGRLDEQYF.